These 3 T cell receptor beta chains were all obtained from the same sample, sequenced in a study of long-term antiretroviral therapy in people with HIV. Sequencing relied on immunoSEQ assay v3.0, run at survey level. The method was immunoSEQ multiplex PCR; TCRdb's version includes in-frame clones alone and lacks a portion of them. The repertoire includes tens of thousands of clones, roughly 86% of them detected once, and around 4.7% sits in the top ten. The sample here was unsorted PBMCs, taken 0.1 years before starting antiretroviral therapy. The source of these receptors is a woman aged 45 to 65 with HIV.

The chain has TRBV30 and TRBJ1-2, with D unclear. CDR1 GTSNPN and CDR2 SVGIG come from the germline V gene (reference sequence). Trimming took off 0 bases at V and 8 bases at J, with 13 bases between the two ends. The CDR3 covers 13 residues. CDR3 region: CAWSVLAGSGYTF. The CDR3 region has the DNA TGTGCCTGGAGTGTACTCGCGGGGAGCGGCTACACCTTC.

CDR3 nucleotides: TGTGCCAGCAGTGAATTGTGGGGGGTTGACCACGAGCAGTACTTC. Its translation is CASSELWGVDHEQYF. The chain couples TRBV6-1 to TRBJ2-7; possible D gene TRBD2, 6 bases. Trimming removed 2 bases at V and 5 bases at J, with 16 bases between. Germline V gene data show CDR1 as MNHNS and CDR2 as SASEGT. CDR3 length: 15 amino acids.

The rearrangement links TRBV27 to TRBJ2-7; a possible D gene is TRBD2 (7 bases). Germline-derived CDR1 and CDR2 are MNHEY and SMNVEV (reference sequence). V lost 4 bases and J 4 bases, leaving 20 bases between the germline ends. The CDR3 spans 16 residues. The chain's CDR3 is CASSSSPGGPTYEQYF. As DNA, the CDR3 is TGTGCCAGCAGTTCATCCCCCGGGGGGCCAACTTACGAGCAGTACTTC.